The rows below give T cell receptor beta chains drawn from one sample of a study of T cell repertoires in cytomegalovirus infection. TCRdb called the reads again in MiXCR, with one record for every CDR3 protein. The sample has approximately 300,000 distinct CDR3 sequences; approximately 25% are singletons. No antigen has been assigned to these receptors. Here the sequenced sample was cultured PBMCs, taken from culture after CMV antigen stimulation. All receptors derive from a human donor in good health (CMV status not recorded). Some clones in this sample may be carry-over from other donors' samples. Each CDR3 is given with its conserved first and last residue. The order of the fields is D gene, J gene, V gene, CDR3 length, clone size, CDR3 protein, CDR3 DNA. D genes are given only for firm matches. Only some rows state a clone size, as once, few, many or a class for expanded clones.

TRBD2 | TRBJ2-1 | TRBV12-3/TRBV12-4 | 13 | many | CASRQTSGPEQFF | TGTGCCAGCAGGCAAACTAGCGGCCCTGAGCAGTTCTTC
TRBD1 | TRBJ1-5 | TRBV19 | 18 | . | CASRAPGGQYYSNQPQHF | TGTGCCAGTAGGGCCCCAGGGGGCCAGTACTATAGCAATCAGCCCCAGCATTTT
. | TRBJ2-2 | TRBV7-6 | 15 | many | CASSGTATSTGELFF | TGTGCCAGCAGTGGGACCGCCACCTCCACCGGGGAGCTGTTTTTT
. | TRBJ2-1 | TRBV6-6 | 13 | . | CASRPAKYNEQFF | TGTGCCAGCAGGCCAGCAAAGTACAATGAGCAGTTCTTC
. | TRBJ2-5 | TRBV15 | 15 | few | CATSRGGMKQETQYF | TGTGCCACCAGCAGAGGGGGGATGAAACAAGAGACCCAGTACTTC
TRBD1 | TRBJ1-5 | TRBV6-6 | 18 | few | CASSQSLRQGMWNQPQHF | TGTGCCAGCAGTCAAAGTCTTCGACAGGGGATGTGGAATCAGCCCCAGCATTTT
. | TRBJ2-5 | TRBV7-2 | 15 | many | CASSLVHRSSETQYF | TGTGCCAGCAGCTTAGTCCACCGCAGTTCAGAGACCCAGTACTTC
. | TRBJ2-5 | TRBV10-3 | 13 | . | CAIRVGAQETQYF | TGTGCCATCCGAGTAGGGGCACAAGAGACCCAGTACTTC
. | TRBJ1-6 | TRBV12-3/TRBV12-4 | 13 | . | CASSSGYNSPLHF | TGTGCCAGCAGTTCCGGGTATAATTCACCCCTCCACTTT
. | TRBJ2-1 | TRBV7-9 | 16 | many | CASSPTGTSSYNEQFF | TGTGCCAGCAGCCCGACCGGGACGAGCTCCTACAATGAGCAGTTCTTC
TRBD1 | TRBJ2-7 | TRBV5-1 | 15 | . | CASSDRTGGFNEQYF | TGCGCCAGCAGCGATCGGACAGGGGGCTTCAACGAGCAGTACTTC
TRBD1 | TRBJ1-1 | TRBV6-6 | 12 | few | CASSHGQGEAFF | TGTGCCAGCAGCCACGGACAGGGTGAAGCTTTCTTT
. | TRBJ1-2 | TRBV27 | 17 | . | CASTHLGTPDSNYGYTF | TGTGCCAGCACCCATCTCGGGACTCCGGATTCTAACTATGGCTACACCTTC
. | TRBJ1-6 | TRBV20-1 | 16 | . | CSARALPLSYNSPLHF | TGCAGTGCTAGAGCCTTACCCCTCTCCTATAATTCACCCCTCCACTTT
. | TRBJ2-1 | TRBV11-2 | 13 | . | CASSGGRYNEQFF | TGTGCCAGCAGCGGGGGGCGGTACAATGAGCAGTTCTTC
. | TRBJ2-1 | TRBV7-9 | 16 | . | CASSQRPDSSYNEQFF | TGTGCCAGCAGCCAACGTCCGGATAGCTCCTACAATGAGCAGTTCTTC
. | TRBJ1-2 | TRBV15 | 16 | many | CATSREQQGGNYGYTF | TGTGCCACCAGCAGAGAGCAACAGGGAGGTAACTATGGCTACACCTTC
. | TRBJ2-1 | TRBV20-1 | 14 | few | CSASGITSYNEQFF | TGCAGTGCTAGTGGCATCACCTCCTACAATGAGCAGTTCTTC
. | TRBJ1-6 | TRBV2 | 14 | few | CASSVETSGSPLHF | TGTGCCAGCAGTGTTGAGACCTCGGGTTCACCCCTCCACTTT
TRBD1 | TRBJ2-2 | TRBV7-2 | 17 | medium-sized | CASSLGIRGGRTGELFF | TGTGCCAGCAGCTTGGGGATTCGAGGGGGCAGAACCGGGGAGCTGTTTTTT
. | TRBJ2-1 | TRBV6-5 | 14 | many | CASSYSTRSGEQFF | TGTGCCAGCAGTTACTCCACTAGGTCTGGGGAGCAGTTCTTC
TRBD1 | TRBJ2-7 | TRBV6-8 | 16 | . | CASSYYSGTGSYEQYF | TGTGCCAGCAGTTACTACTCCGGGACAGGGTCCTACGAGCAGTACTTC
. | TRBJ2-3 | TRBV29-1 | 11 | . | CSVRSTLEQYF | TGCAGCGTTAGGTCGACCCTTGAACAGTATTTT
. | TRBJ1-1 | TRBV20-1 | 14 | . | CSASLPGAGTEAFF | TGCAGTGCCAGTCTACCAGGGGCAGGAACTGAAGCTTTCTTT